The clone carrying this T cell receptor beta chain was seen only a few times. Its antigen is not known. The length of the CDR3 is 15 residues. Germline V gene lookup returns CDR1 MNHEY and CDR2 SMNVEV (reference sequence). Trimming at V came to 9 bases and at J to 6 bases, leaving 12 bases not matched to a gene. With 60 Vbeta and 13 Jbeta primers, the PCR was carried out. TCRdb's table, derived via immunoSEQ multiplex PCR, lists solely in-frame clones and lacks some. The sample lists about 190,000 clones; about four fifths were seen once. The sample is drawn from a study of cytomegalovirus exposure and HLA in healthy donors. Broader study findings: The study reported that TCR beta sequences accurately predicted HLA-A and HLA-B alleles in most subjects. Donors belonging to an Asian-associated ancestry cluster reportedly showed fewer N-insertions in productive TCRs than the roughly 670-donor mean, according to what a later analysis found. Later analysis showed TCR association rates varying by HLA locus, highest for DRB1 and lowest for HLA-C. Presence/absence results assume similar sequencing depth per donor, which may not hold.

The rearrangement joins TRBV27 to TRBJ1-5; TRBD1 matches at 9 bases. The TCR was taken from a man between 40 and 49 years old in good health and CMV-seropositive. The sample taken for sequencing was PBMCs. As DNA, the CDR3 is TGTGCCAGTCGGGGCTGGCGACAGGGGGGTCAGCCCCAGCATTTT. Its translation: CASRGWRQGGQPQHF.